Below, 10 T cell receptor beta chains from the same sample are listed, as sequenced in a study of cytomegalovirus exposure and HLA in healthy donors. With 60 Vbeta and 13 Jbeta primers, the PCR was carried out. Measured with immunoSEQ multiplex PCR; TCRdb has only the in-frame clones, and not every one. The table shows 110,000 or so clones, with about 81% occurring only once. The sequenced sample consisted of PBMCs. These receptors all come from a man in his forties in good health and CMV-seronegative.

The chain joins TRBV30 to TRBJ1-1, with a weak D call TRBD1 (5 bases). V lost 1 base to trimming and J lost 1 base, with 13 bases between them. There are 15 residues in the CDR3. Per germline, CDR1 GTSNPN and CDR2 SVGIG (reference sequence). CDR3 coding DNA: TGTGCCTGGAGTGCCTGGGGGGGGAGGAACACTGAAGCTTTCTTT. This gives the protein CAWSAWGGRNTEAFF.

The chain links TRBV7-2 to TRBJ2-7, with 13 bases aligning to TRBD2. The V and J ends lost 3 bases and 4 bases, in that order; junction bases with no gene match: 0. The germline gives CDR1 SGHTA, CDR2 FQGNSA. CDR3 length equals 14 residues. CDR3 in amino acids: CASSLGLAGYEQYF. CDR3 coding DNA: TGTGCCAGCAGCTTGGGACTAGCGGGGTACGAGCAGTACTTC.

The genes are TRBV4-2 and TRBJ2-7, with 7 bases lining up with TRBD1. This CDR3 has 14 amino acids. Germline assignment: CDR1 LGHNA and CDR2 YNFKEQ. The V segment lost 4 bases and the J segment 6 bases; nucleotides outside the gene matches: 9. CDR3 nucleotides: TGTGCCAGCAGCCGCACAGGGGCGGCGACCGAGCAGTACTTC. Protein sequence: CASSRTGAATEQYF.

As regards this clone: Compared with germline, one end of the junction differs, possibly owing to a read error. The V gene is TRBV11-2, the J gene TRBJ2-4; maybe TRBD2 (6 bases). The CDR3 spans 17 residues. Per the germline V gene, CDR1 is SGHAT and CDR2 is FQNNGV. The DNA of the CDR3 is TGTGCCAGCAGCTCCGGAGGAGGGCAGAGCCTCAAAAACAGTCAGTACTTC. It codes for CASSSGGGQSLKNSQYF. The entire variable domain, with the rest obtained from reference TRBV11-2 and TRBJ2-4, is as follows: EAGVAQSPRYKIIEKRQSVAFWCNPISGHATLYWYQQILGQGPKLLIQFQNNGVVDDSQLPKDRFSAERLKGVDSTLKIQPAKLEDSAVYLCASSSGGGQSLKNSQYFGAGTRLSVL.

The chain combines TRBV5-1 with TRBJ1-4, with D perhaps TRBD1 (6 bases). The CDR3 spans 15 residues. The V end was cut by 0 bases, the J end by 7 bases, with 13 bases between. Per germline, CDR1 SGHRS and CDR2 YFSETQ. The CDR3 spells CASSLDTGNPEKLFF. CDR3 DNA: TGCGCCAGCAGCTTGGATACAGGGAACCCTGAAAAACTGTTTTTT. The full variable domain, with the rest looked up from reference TRBV5-1 and TRBJ1-4, is KAGVTQTPRYLIKTRGQQVTLSCSPISGHRSVSWYQQTPGQGLQFLFEYFSETQRNKGNFPGRFSGRQFSNSRSEMNVSTLELGDSALYLCASSLDTGNPEKLFFGSGTQLSVL.

The genes are TRBV27 and TRBJ2-1; perhaps TRBD1 as D (7 bases). The CDR3 length is 16 residues. V gave up 7 bases and J gave up 0 bases, with 16 bases separating them. The V gene's germline CDR1 is MNHEY and CDR2 SMNVEV (reference sequence). The CDR3 sequence: CASISRGDFSYNEQFF. DNA of the CDR3: TGTGCCAGCATCTCCAGGGGGGATTTCTCCTACAATGAGCAGTTCTTC.

This clone showed up just once. The chain joins TRBV14 to TRBJ2-7, with D possibly being TRBD1 (5 bases). Germline-derived CDR1 and CDR2 are SGHDN and FVKESK. Trimming took 2 bases from V and 3 from J, leaving 17 bases between them. CDR3 size: 16 residues. The chain's CDR3 is CASSQFGVPGNYEQYF. The CDR3 region has the DNA TGTGCCAGCAGCCAATTCGGAGTGCCAGGGAACTACGAGCAGTACTTC.

V is TRBV19 and J is TRBJ2-7, with TRBD2 matching 12 bases. This CDR3 contains 15 residues. The V segment lost 2 bases and the J segment 9 bases; nucleotides outside the gene matches: 8. Germline loops: CDR1 LNHDA, CDR2 SQIVND (reference sequence). In DNA, the CDR3 is TGTGCCAGTAGTATAAATGGGCTAGCGGGAGGGGCGCAGTACTTC. Its translation: CASSINGLAGGAQYF.

The chain uses TRBV7-2 and TRBJ2-1, with D possibly matching TRBD2 (5 bases). The CDR3 covers 15 residues. Germline values: CDR1 SGHTA, CDR2 FQGNSA. V was pared by 3 bases and J by 7 bases, with 16 bases between. CDR3: CASSFSNTRTNEQFF. The DNA of the CDR3 is TGTGCCAGCAGCTTTAGTAATACTAGAACAAATGAGCAGTTCTTC. The variable domain in full, with the rest retrieved from reference TRBV7-2 and TRBJ2-1, is GAGVSQSPSNKVTEKGKDVELRCDPISGHTALYWYRQSLGQGLEFLIYFQGNSAPDKSGLPSDRFSAERTGGSVSTLTIQRTQQEDSAVYLCASSFSNTRTNEQFFGPGTRLTVL.

The sample holds one count of this clone. V and J are TRBV12-5 and TRBJ1-2, with D unresolved. Trimming removed 1 base at V and 2 bases at J, with 8 bases between. The CDR3 is 14 amino acids. Germline CDR1 and CDR2: LGHNT and FRNRAP. The CDR3 here is CASGLGRRNYGYTF. The CDR3 nucleotides are TGTGCTAGTGGTTTGGGACGGCGGAACTATGGCTACACCTTC.